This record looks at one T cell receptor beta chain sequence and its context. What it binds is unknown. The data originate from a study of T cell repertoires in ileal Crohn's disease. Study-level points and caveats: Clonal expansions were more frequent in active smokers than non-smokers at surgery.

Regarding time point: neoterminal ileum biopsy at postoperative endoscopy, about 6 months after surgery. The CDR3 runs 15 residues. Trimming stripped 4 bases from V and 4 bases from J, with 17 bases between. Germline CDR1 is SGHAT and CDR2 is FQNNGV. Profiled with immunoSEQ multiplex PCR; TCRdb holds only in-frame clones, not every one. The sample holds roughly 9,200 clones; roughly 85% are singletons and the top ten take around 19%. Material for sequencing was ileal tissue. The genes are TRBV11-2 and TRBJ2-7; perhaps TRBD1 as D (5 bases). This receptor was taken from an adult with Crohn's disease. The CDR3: CASSSLGGRAYEQYF. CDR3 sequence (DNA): TGTGCCAGCAGCTCGTTAGGTGGCAGGGCTTACGAGCAGTACTTC.